Listed below are T cell receptor beta chains from one sample, sequenced in a study of PD-1 blockade in classical Hodgkin lymphoma. TCRdb's table, derived via immunoSEQ multiplex PCR, lists solely in-frame clones and lacks some. The sample lists 45,000 to 55,000 clones, approximately 84% occurring once. Sequenced here: peripheral blood mononuclear cells (PBMCs), sampled at baseline. These receptors were taken from a human donor with classical Hodgkin lymphoma. Both conserved end residues are part of each CDR3. Fields, in order: J gene, D gene, clone size, V gene, CDR3 DNA, CDR3 protein. D genes are given only for firm matches. Expanded clones are given a class, and other clones once, few, many or no size at all.

j_call: TRBJ1-5; d_call: TRBD1; clone_size: NA; v_call: TRBV2; cdr3_nt: TGTGCCAGCACCACCTCAGGGGGGGCCGGTCAGCCCCAGCATTTT; cdr3_aa: CASTTSGGAGQPQHF
j_call: TRBJ2-4; d_call: NA; clone_size: NA; v_call: TRBV5-4; cdr3_nt: TGTGCCAGCACCACGGGTTCGTCTAGGGGAGCCAAAAACATTCAGTACTTC; cdr3_aa: CASTTGSSRGAKNIQYF
j_call: TRBJ1-5; d_call: TRBD1; clone_size: few; v_call: TRBV5-1; cdr3_nt: TGCGCCAGCAGCCCCGGACAGGGGATCGGTCAGCCCCAGCATTTT; cdr3_aa: CASSPGQGIGQPQHF
j_call: TRBJ2-5; d_call: TRBD2; clone_size: NA; v_call: TRBV11-3; cdr3_nt: TGTGCCAGCAGCTTTTTTGCGGGAGTGGGTGAGACCCAGTACTTC; cdr3_aa: CASSFFAGVGETQYF
j_call: TRBJ1-1; d_call: NA; clone_size: NA; v_call: TRBV6-5; cdr3_nt: TGTGCCAGCAGCTGGAGTTACGGCACTGAAGCTTTCTTT; cdr3_aa: CASSWSYGTEAFF
j_call: TRBJ1-1; d_call: NA; clone_size: NA; v_call: TRBV6-5; cdr3_nt: TGTGCCAGCAGTGTCCCCGGCAGGGGTAACACTGAAGCTTTCTTT; cdr3_aa: CASSVPGRGNTEAFF
j_call: TRBJ1-1; d_call: NA; clone_size: NA; v_call: TRBV19; cdr3_nt: TGTGCCAGTAGTACCCGGGGCTCCTCAGCTTTCTTT; cdr3_aa: CASSTRGSSAFF
j_call: TRBJ2-1; d_call: NA; clone_size: NA; v_call: TRBV7-7; cdr3_nt: TGTGCTAGCAGCCCTTCACTCCTAGGCAATGAGCAGTTCTTC; cdr3_aa: CASSPSLLGNEQFF
j_call: TRBJ2-7; d_call: TRBD1; clone_size: NA; v_call: TRBV7-9; cdr3_nt: TGTGCCAGCGCTCCGGGACAGGGTACCTACGAGCAGTACTTC; cdr3_aa: CASAPGQGTYEQYF
j_call: TRBJ1-1; d_call: NA; clone_size: NA; v_call: TRBV6-1; cdr3_nt: TGTGCCAGCAGTAGTGGCAGGGCCATGAACACTGAAGCTTTCTTT; cdr3_aa: CASSSGRAMNTEAFF
j_call: TRBJ2-4; d_call: NA; clone_size: NA; v_call: TRBV4-3; cdr3_nt: TGCGCCAGCAGCCAAGAGGGGGTTACCCAAAACATTCAGTACTTC; cdr3_aa: CASSQEGVTQNIQYF
j_call: TRBJ2-2; d_call: NA; clone_size: NA; v_call: TRBV11-3; cdr3_nt: TGTGCCAGCAGCTTAGAGGCGGTCGGGGAGCTGTTTTTT; cdr3_aa: CASSLEAVGELFF